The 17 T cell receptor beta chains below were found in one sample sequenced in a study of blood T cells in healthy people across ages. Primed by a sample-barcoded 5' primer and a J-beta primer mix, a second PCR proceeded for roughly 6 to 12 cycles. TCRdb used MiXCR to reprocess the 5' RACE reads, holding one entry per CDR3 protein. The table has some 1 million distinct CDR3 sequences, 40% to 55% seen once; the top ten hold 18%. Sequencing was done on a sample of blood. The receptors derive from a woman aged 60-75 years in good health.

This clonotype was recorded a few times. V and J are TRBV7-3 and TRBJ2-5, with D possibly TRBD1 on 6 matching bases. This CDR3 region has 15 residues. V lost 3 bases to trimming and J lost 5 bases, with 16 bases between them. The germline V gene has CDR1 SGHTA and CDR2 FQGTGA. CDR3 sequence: CASSFDGRGGETQYF. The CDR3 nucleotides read TGTGCCAGCAGCTTCGACGGCAGGGGCGGGGAGACCCAGTACTTC.

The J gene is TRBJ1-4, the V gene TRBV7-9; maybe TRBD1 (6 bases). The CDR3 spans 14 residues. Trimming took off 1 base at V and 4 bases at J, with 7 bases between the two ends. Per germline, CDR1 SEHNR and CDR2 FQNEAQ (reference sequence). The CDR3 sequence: CASSLGGGNEKLFF. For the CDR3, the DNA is TGTGCCAGCAGCTTAGGAGGGGGTAATGAAAAACTGTTTTTT. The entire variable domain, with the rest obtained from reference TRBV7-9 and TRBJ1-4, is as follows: DTGVSQNPRHKITKRGQNVTFRCDPISEHNRLYWYRQTLGQGPEFLTYFQNEAQLEKSRLLSDRFSAERPKGSFSTLEIQRTEQGDSAMYLCASSLGGGNEKLFFGSGTQLSVL.

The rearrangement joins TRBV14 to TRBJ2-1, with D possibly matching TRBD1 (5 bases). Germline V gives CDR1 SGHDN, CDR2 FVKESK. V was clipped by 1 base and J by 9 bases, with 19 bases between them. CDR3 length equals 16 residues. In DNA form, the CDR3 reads TGTGCCAGCAGCCAAGGCCGCAGGGATCGGGCCGGTGAGCAGTTCTTC. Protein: CASSQGRRDRAGEQFF.

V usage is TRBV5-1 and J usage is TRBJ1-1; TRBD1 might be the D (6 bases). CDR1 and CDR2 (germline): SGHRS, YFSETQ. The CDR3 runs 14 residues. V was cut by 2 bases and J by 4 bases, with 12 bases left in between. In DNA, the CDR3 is TGCGCCAGCAGCTTTGTGGGGGGCGGCACTGAAGCTTTCTTT. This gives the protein CASSFVGGGTEAFF.

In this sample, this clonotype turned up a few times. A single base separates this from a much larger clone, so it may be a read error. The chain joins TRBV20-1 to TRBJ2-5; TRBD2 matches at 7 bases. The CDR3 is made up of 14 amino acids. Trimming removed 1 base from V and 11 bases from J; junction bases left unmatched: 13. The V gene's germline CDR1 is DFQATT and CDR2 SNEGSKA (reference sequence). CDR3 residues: CSARVSLAENEQYF. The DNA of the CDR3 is TGCAGTGCTAGAGTCTCGCTAGCGGAAAATGAGCAGTACTTC.

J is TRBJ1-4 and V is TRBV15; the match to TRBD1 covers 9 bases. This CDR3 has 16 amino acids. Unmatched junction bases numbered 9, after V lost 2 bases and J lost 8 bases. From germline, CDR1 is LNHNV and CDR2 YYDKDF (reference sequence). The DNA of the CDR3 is TGTGCCACCAGCAGACGACCGGGACAGGGAAACGAAAAACTGTTTTTT. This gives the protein CATSRRPGQGNEKLFF.

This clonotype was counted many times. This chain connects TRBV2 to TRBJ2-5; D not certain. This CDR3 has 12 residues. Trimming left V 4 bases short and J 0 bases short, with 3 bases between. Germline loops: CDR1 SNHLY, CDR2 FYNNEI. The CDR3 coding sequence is TGTGCCAGCAGTGGGAACCAAGAGACCCAGTACTTC. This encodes CASSGNQETQYF.

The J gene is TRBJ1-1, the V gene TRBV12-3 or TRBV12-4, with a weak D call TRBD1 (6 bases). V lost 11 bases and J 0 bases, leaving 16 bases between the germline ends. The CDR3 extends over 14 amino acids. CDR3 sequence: CAVREGGMNTEAFF. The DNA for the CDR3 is TGTGCCGTCCGGGAGGGGGGAATGAACACTGAAGCTTTCTTT.

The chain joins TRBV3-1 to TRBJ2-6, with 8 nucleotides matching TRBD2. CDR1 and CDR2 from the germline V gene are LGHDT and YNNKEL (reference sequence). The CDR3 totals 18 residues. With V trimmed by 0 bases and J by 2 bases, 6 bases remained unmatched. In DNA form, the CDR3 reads TGTGCCAGCAGCCAAGAAGGGCGGGGGGTTACTGGGGCCAACGTCCTGACTTTC. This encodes CASSQEGRGVTGANVLTF.

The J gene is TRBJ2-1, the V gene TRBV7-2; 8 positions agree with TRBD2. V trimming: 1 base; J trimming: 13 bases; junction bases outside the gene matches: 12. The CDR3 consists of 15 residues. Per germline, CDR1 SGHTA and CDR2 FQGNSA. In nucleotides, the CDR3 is TGTGCCAGCAGCTTAGTTCTACTAGCGGAAGAGACCCAGTTCTTC. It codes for CASSLVLLAEETQFF.

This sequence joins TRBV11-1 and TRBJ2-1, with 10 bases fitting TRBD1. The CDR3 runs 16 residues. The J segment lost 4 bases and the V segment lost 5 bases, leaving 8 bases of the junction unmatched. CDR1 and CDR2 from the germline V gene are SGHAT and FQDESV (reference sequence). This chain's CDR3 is CASSPRDRGRYNEQFF. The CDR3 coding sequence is TGTGCCAGCAGCCCTCGGGACAGGGGAAGATACAATGAGCAGTTCTTC.

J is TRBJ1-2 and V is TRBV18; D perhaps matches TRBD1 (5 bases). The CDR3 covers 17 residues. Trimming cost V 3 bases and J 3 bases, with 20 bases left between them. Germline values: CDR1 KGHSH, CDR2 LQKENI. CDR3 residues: CASSPGVVGHRDYGYTF. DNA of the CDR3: TGTGCCAGCTCACCGGGGGTGGTCGGACATAGAGACTATGGCTACACCTTC.

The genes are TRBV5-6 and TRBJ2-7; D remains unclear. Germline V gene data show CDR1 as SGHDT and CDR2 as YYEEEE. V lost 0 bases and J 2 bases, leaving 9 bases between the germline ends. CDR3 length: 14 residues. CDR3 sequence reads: CASSLVAYAYEQYF. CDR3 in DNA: TGTGCCAGCAGCTTGGTCGCTTATGCCTACGAGCAGTACTTC.

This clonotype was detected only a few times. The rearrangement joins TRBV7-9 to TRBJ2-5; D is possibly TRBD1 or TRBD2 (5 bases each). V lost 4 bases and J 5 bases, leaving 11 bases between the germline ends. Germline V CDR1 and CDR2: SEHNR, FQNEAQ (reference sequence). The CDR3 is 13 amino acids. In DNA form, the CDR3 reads TGTGCCAGCAGCTCTCTGGGGGATGAGACCCAGTACTTC. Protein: CASSSLGDETQYF.

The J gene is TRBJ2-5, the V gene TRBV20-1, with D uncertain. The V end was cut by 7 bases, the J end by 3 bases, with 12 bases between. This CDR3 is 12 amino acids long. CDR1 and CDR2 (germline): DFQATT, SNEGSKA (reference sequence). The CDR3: CSVEGQEETQYF. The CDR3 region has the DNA TGCAGTGTTGAAGGGCAGGAAGAGACCCAGTACTTC.

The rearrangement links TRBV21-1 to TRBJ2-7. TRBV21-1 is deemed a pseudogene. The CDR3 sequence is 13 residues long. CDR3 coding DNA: TGTGCCAGCAGCAATAGTTACGCTACGCAGCAGTACTTC. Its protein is CASSNSYATQQYF.

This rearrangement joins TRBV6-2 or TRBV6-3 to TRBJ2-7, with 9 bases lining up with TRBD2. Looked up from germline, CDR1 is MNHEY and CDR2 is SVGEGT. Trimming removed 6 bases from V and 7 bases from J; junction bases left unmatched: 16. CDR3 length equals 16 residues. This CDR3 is CASRGLALARASEQYF. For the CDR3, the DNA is TGTGCCAGCAGGGGACTAGCCCTAGCCCGGGCTTCGGAGCAGTACTTC.